These T cell receptor beta chains were read from a single sample in a study of blood T cell repertoires in COVID-19. The data were produced by immunoSEQ multiplex PCR, yet TCRdb's version contains in-frame clones alone and is incomplete. The table has 80,000 to 100,000 clones, roughly nine tenths seen once. Sample: peripheral blood. These receptors originate from a human donor with active COVID-19. The donor label of this sample is uncertain. CDR3s include the opening cysteine and the closing phenylalanine or tryptophan. The order of the fields is V gene, clone size, D gene, J gene, CDR3 protein, CDR3 DNA. D genes are given only for firm matches. Part of the rows lack a size; the others show once, few, many or a class for expanded clones.

V gene: TRBV27
clone size: NA
D gene: NA
J gene: TRBJ1-4
CDR3 protein: CASSLVGGGEKLFF
CDR3 DNA: TGTGCCAGCAGTTTAGTGGGGGGGGGTGAAAAACTGTTTTTT

V gene: TRBV4-1
clone size: NA
D gene: NA
J gene: TRBJ2-7
CDR3 protein: CASSQVLFRANEQYF
CDR3 DNA: TGCGCCAGCAGCCAAGTTCTTTTCAGGGCAAACGAGCAGTACTTC

V gene: TRBV28
clone size: once
D gene: NA
J gene: TRBJ1-1
CDR3 protein: CASILLGGNTEAFF
CDR3 DNA: TGTGCCAGCATCCTCCTAGGGGGGAACACTGAAGCTTTCTTT

V gene: TRBV24-1
clone size: NA
D gene: NA
J gene: TRBJ2-5
CDR3 protein: CATSGPSVTRETQYF
CDR3 DNA: TGTGCCACCAGTGGTCCCTCCGTTACCAGGGAGACCCAGTACTTC

V gene: TRBV19
clone size: NA
D gene: TRBD2
J gene: TRBJ2-5
CDR3 protein: CASSIENGGETQYF
CDR3 DNA: TGTGCCAGTAGTATAGAAAACGGGGGGGAGACCCAGTACTTC

V gene: TRBV11-2
clone size: NA
D gene: TRBD1
J gene: TRBJ2-7
CDR3 protein: CASSASPDRDEQYF
CDR3 DNA: TGTGCCAGCAGCGCTTCCCCGGACAGGGACGAGCAGTACTTC

V gene: TRBV5-6
clone size: once
D gene: TRBD1
J gene: TRBJ1-2
CDR3 protein: CASSWDSPSNYGYTF
CDR3 DNA: TGTGCCAGCAGCTGGGACAGCCCCTCTAACTATGGCTACACCTTC

V gene: TRBV12-3/TRBV12-4
clone size: NA
D gene: NA
J gene: TRBJ1-2
CDR3 protein: CASSLPQGLGYTF
CDR3 DNA: TGTGCCAGCAGTTTACCACAGGGTCTTGGCTACACCTTC

V gene: TRBV10-3
clone size: NA
D gene: NA
J gene: TRBJ2-1
CDR3 protein: CAISPPGAGALESSYNEQFF
CDR3 DNA: TGTGCCATCAGTCCCCCGGGGGCGGGGGCCCTTGAAAGCTCCTACAATGAGCAGTTCTTC

V gene: TRBV23-1
clone size: NA
D gene: NA
J gene: TRBJ1-2
CDR3 protein: CASSPDFEWTVLWGYTF
CDR3 DNA: TGCGCCAGCAGTCCCGACTTTGAATGGACAGTTCTATGGGGCTACACCTTC

V gene: TRBV2
clone size: NA
D gene: TRBD1
J gene: TRBJ2-5
CDR3 protein: CASSNRGISETQYF
CDR3 DNA: TGTGCCAGCAGTAACAGGGGGATCAGCGAGACCCAGTACTTC

V gene: TRBV5-1
clone size: few
D gene: NA
J gene: TRBJ1-2
CDR3 protein: CASSFLGEGNGYTF
CDR3 DNA: TGCGCCAGCAGCTTTCTCGGGGAAGGGAATGGCTACACCTTC

V gene: TRBV29-1
clone size: NA
D gene: NA
J gene: TRBJ1-2
CDR3 protein: CSVDMSGYTF
CDR3 DNA: TGCAGCGTTGACATGAGTGGCTACACCTTC

V gene: TRBV5-4
clone size: once
D gene: TRBD1
J gene: TRBJ1-2
CDR3 protein: CASSPGQGDYGYTF
CDR3 DNA: TGTGCCAGCAGCCCCGGACAGGGGGACTATGGCTACACCTTC

V gene: TRBV5-1
clone size: NA
D gene: TRBD2
J gene: TRBJ2-7
CDR3 protein: CASSPLGSGVSNEQYF
CDR3 DNA: TGCGCCAGCAGCCCCCTGGGTAGCGGGGTTTCGAACGAGCAGTACTTC

V gene: TRBV18
clone size: few
D gene: TRBD1
J gene: TRBJ1-6
CDR3 protein: CASSPGQGYSPLHF
CDR3 DNA: TGTGCCAGCTCACCGGGACAGGGATATTCACCCCTCCACTTT

V gene: TRBV28
clone size: once
D gene: TRBD1
J gene: TRBJ1-2
CDR3 protein: CASGERGRFYGYTF
CDR3 DNA: TGTGCCAGTGGGGAAAGGGGGCGCTTCTATGGCTACACCTTC

V gene: TRBV19
clone size: NA
D gene: TRBD2
J gene: TRBJ2-2
CDR3 protein: CASSIFGLAGGVTGELFF
CDR3 DNA: TGTGCCAGTAGTATTTTTGGTCTAGCGGGGGGAGTGACCGGGGAGCTGTTTTTT

V gene: TRBV4-1
clone size: NA
D gene: TRBD2
J gene: TRBJ2-5
CDR3 protein: CASSVAGGYEETQYF
CDR3 DNA: TGCGCCAGCAGCGTAGCGGGGGGGTATGAAGAGACCCAGTACTTC

V gene: TRBV29-1
clone size: NA
D gene: NA
J gene: TRBJ2-3
CDR3 protein: CSVETGIGTDTQYF
CDR3 DNA: TGCAGCGTTGAAACCGGGATCGGCACAGATACGCAGTATTTT

V gene: TRBV15
clone size: NA
D gene: TRBD1
J gene: TRBJ2-2
CDR3 protein: CATSRGQGPGELFF
CDR3 DNA: TGTGCCACCAGCAGGGGACAGGGGCCCGGGGAGCTGTTTTTT

V gene: TRBV7-8
clone size: NA
D gene: NA
J gene: TRBJ2-2
CDR3 protein: CASTYVPGTNTGELFF
CDR3 DNA: TGTGCCAGCACCTATGTACCAGGGACGAACACCGGGGAGCTGTTTTTT

V gene: TRBV3-1/TRBV3-2
clone size: NA
D gene: TRBD1
J gene: TRBJ1-2
CDR3 protein: CASSQYRGLNYGYTF
CDR3 DNA: TGTGCCAGCAGCCAGTACAGGGGACTTAACTATGGCTACACCTTC

V gene: TRBV4-2
clone size: NA
D gene: TRBD2
J gene: TRBJ2-3
CDR3 protein: CASSTRLAGSTDTQYF
CDR3 DNA: TGTGCCAGCAGCACCCGACTAGCGGGAAGCACAGATACGCAGTATTTT

V gene: TRBV3-1/TRBV3-2
clone size: NA
D gene: NA
J gene: TRBJ1-2
CDR3 protein: CASSSNFNYGYTF
CDR3 DNA: TGTGCCAGCAGCTCAAACTTTAACTATGGCTACACCTTC

V gene: TRBV3-1/TRBV3-2
clone size: NA
D gene: NA
J gene: TRBJ2-2
CDR3 protein: CASGPTGNTGELFF
CDR3 DNA: TGTGCCAGCGGACCCACAGGGAACACCGGGGAGCTGTTTTTT

V gene: TRBV4-2
clone size: NA
D gene: TRBD2
J gene: TRBJ2-3
CDR3 protein: CASSQDSLGLAGGLSTDTQYF
CDR3 DNA: TGTGCCAGCAGCCAAGATAGCTTAGGACTAGCGGGGGGGCTTAGCACAGATACGCAGTATTTT